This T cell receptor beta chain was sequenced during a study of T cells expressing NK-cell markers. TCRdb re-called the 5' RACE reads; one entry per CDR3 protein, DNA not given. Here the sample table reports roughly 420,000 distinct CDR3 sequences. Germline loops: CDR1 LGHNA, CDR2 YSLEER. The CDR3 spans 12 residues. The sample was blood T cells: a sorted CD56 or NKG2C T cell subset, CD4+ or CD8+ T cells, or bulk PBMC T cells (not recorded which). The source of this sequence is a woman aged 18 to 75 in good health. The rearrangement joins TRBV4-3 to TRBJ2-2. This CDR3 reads CASSYPTGELFF.